The 32 T cell receptor beta chains listed next were all sequenced from one sample in a study of T-cell reconstitution after alpha-beta-depleted transplantation in children. Using unique molecular identifiers, the investigators prepared the TCRbeta library. In TCRdb, the PCR reads were re-called with MiXCR into one record per CDR3 protein. The data contain 750,000 to 950,000 distinct CDR3 sequences, under 20% of them singletons. This specimen was PBMCs, mostly from graft donor cells, taken 360 days after TCRalphabeta/CD19-depleted stem cell transplant. The receptor source for this set is a male patient aged 5 to 17 who had a stem cell transplant for acute lymphoblastic leukemia, so the T cells may come from the graft donor.

This clonotype appeared a few times. V is TRBV10-1 and J is TRBJ2-7, with D possibly being TRBD2 (6 bases). CDR3 length equals 15 residues. Germline V CDR1 and CDR2: WNHNN, SYGVQD (reference sequence). V dropped 6 bases and J dropped 0 bases, with 15 bases sitting between them. CDR3 DNA sequence: TGCGCCAGCAGGATCCCCAGGAGGGCCTCCTACGAGCAGTACTTC. This sequence encodes CASRIPRRASYEQYF.

The chain combines TRBV20-1 with TRBJ2-7; 10 bases line up with TRBD2. Germline-derived CDR1 and CDR2 are DFQATT and SNEGSKA (reference sequence). Trimming cost V 3 bases and J 2 bases; bases outside gene matches: 7. The CDR3 runs to 15 residues. The CDR3, as DNA: TGCAGTGCTAGCCGTCTAGCGGGAGATGCCTACGAGCAGTACTTC. Protein product: CSASRLAGDAYEQYF.

At least ten counts were recorded for this clonotype. The chain has TRBV5-1 and TRBJ2-7, with 7 bases fitting TRBD1. Trimming at V came to 4 bases and at J to 2 bases, leaving 9 bases not matched to a gene. CDR3 length: 15 amino acids. Germline values: CDR1 SGHRS, CDR2 YFSETQ. This CDR3 is CASSLGTVSAYEQYF. The CDR3 DNA sequence: TGCGCCAGCAGCCTCGGGACAGTGAGCGCCTACGAGCAGTACTTC.

The chain joins TRBV20-1 to TRBJ2-7, with D possibly matching TRBD1 (6 bases). V gave up 6 bases and J gave up 5 bases, with 23 bases separating them. The CDR3 has 15 amino acids. CDR1 is DFQATT and CDR2 is SNEGSKA in the germline V gene (reference sequence). The CDR3 loop reads CSAMVPPGESNEQYF. CDR3 nucleotide sequence: TGCAGTGCCATGGTTCCACCAGGGGAATCCAACGAGCAGTACTTC.

This clonotype was seen ten or more times. The chain is built from TRBV6-2 or TRBV6-3 and TRBJ1-1; possibly TRBD1 for D (5 bases). The V gene's germline CDR1 is MNHEY and CDR2 SVGEGT. The CDR3 has 13 amino acids. The germline V and J ends were trimmed by 7 bases and 5 bases, with 14 bases remaining between them. In DNA form, the CDR3 reads TGTGCCAGCAAAGGGGCGGTGGGAACTGAAGCTTTCTTT. The encoded protein is CASKGAVGTEAFF.

This clonotype was counted between two and nine times. CDR3 loop: CASSSPTGSGDEQFF. The CDR3 DNA is TGCGCCAGCAGCAGCCCGACAGGGAGTGGCGATGAGCAGTTCTTC. V is TRBV5-1 and J is TRBJ2-1, with 7 bases that match TRBD1. In germline, CDR1 is SGHRS, CDR2 YFSETQ. The CDR3 runs to 15 residues. The V and J ends lost 4 bases and 8 bases, in that order; junction bases with no gene match: 12. The complete variable domain, with remaining parts taken from reference TRBV5-1 and TRBJ2-1, reads KAGVTQTPRYLIKTRGQQVTLSCSPISGHRSVSWYQQTPGQGLQFLFEYFSETQRNKGNFPGRFSGRQFSNSRSEMNVSTLELGDSALYLCASSSPTGSGDEQFFGPGTRLTVL.

The genes are TRBV3-1 and TRBJ2-7; 11 bases align to TRBD2. Germline CDR1 reads LGHDT; CDR2 reads YNNKEL (reference sequence). This CDR3 is 14 amino acids long. J gave up 5 bases and V 3 bases, and 3 bases lay outside the gene matches. CDR3 region: CASSQPGLADEQYF. DNA for the CDR3: TGTGCCAGCAGCCAGCCGGGACTAGCGGACGAGCAGTACTTC.

This clonotype was counted ten times or more. The chain carries TRBV4-1 and TRBJ2-1, with D possibly matching TRBD2 (5 bases). The CDR3 is 15 residues long. Germline assignment: CDR1 MGHRA and CDR2 YSYEKL. Trimming pared 6 bases from V and 4 bases from J, leaving 16 bases between. The CDR3: CASRTSGWAYNEQFF. Here the CDR3 DNA reads TGCGCCAGCAGGACCAGCGGATGGGCTTACAATGAGCAGTTCTTC.

Only a few counts were recorded for this clonotype. The chain employs TRBV11-3 and TRBJ2-2, with D perhaps being TRBD1 or TRBD2 (6 bases each). The CDR3 is 15 residues long. V was shortened by 4 bases and J by 3 bases, with 12 bases between the two germline ends. The germline V gene has CDR1 SGHNT and CDR2 YENEEA. CDR3 DNA sequence: TGTGCCAGCAGCTCGGGGGCTCCTTACACCGGGGAGCTGTTTTTT. Its protein product is CASSSGAPYTGELFF.

This clonotype was seen ten or more times. The V call is TRBV12-3 or TRBV12-4, the J call TRBJ1-2; a weak D match, TRBD1 (6 bases). The ends were cut back, 3 bases at V and 4 bases at J, with 12 bases in the middle. The CDR3 consists of 14 residues. CDR3 coding DNA: TGTGCCAGCAGTTTCCTTACAGGGTCCTATGGCTACACCTTC. Amino acid sequence: CASSFLTGSYGYTF.

J is TRBJ2-7 and V is TRBV4-1; 11 bases agree with TRBD2. Germline lookup yields CDR1 MGHRA and CDR2 YSYEKL. J gave up 6 bases and V 4 bases, and 5 bases lay outside the gene matches. This CDR3 comprises 14 residues. The CDR3 loop reads CASSPTSGISEQYF. The CDR3 DNA reads TGCGCCAGCAGCCCGACTAGCGGGATCTCCGAGCAGTACTTC.

This clonotype turned up a few times. The chain has TRBV7-8 and TRBJ2-7; possible D gene TRBD1, 5 bases. V was pared by 5 bases and J by 3 bases, with 11 bases between. The germline CDR1 and CDR2 sequences are SGHVS and FQNEAQ. The CDR3 has 13 amino acids. CDR3 protein: CASSVYRFYEQYF. CDR3 bases: TGTGCCAGCAGCGTGTACAGGTTCTACGAGCAGTACTTC.

The genes are TRBV24-1 and TRBJ2-3, with TRBD2 matching over 16 bases. CDR3 length: 17 amino acids. The junction had 8 bases not matched to a gene; V was cut back by 6 bases and J by 6 bases. Germline CDR1 reads KGHDR; CDR2 reads SFDVKD. The CDR3 loop reads CATSPGLAGGPLDTQYF. The CDR3, as DNA: TGTGCCACCAGTCCGGGACTAGCGGGAGGGCCTCTCGATACGCAGTATTTT.

The table lists this clonotype with a count of one. The rearrangement uses TRBV5-1 and TRBJ1-4, with a weak D call TRBD1 (5 bases). The V gene's germline CDR1 is SGHRS and CDR2 YFSETQ. This CDR3 is built from 16 residues. Deletions cut 3 bases from V and 1 base from J, with 13 bases between. DNA for the CDR3: TGCGCCAGCAGCTCGTCTTCCAGGGAAACTAATGAAAAACTGTTTTTT. This translates into CASSSSSRETNEKLFF.

In its sample, this clonotype was seen many times. The rearrangement joins TRBV7-6 to TRBJ2-1; D is tentatively TRBD1 or TRBD2 (6 bases each). CDR1 and CDR2 from the germline V gene are SGHVS and FNYEAQ. Trimming cost V 1 base and J 8 bases, with 9 bases left between them. The CDR3 has 13 amino acids. The CDR3 loop is CASSLVGGDEQFF. CDR3 nucleotide sequence: TGTGCCAGCAGCTTAGTGGGGGGCGATGAGCAGTTCTTC.

This clonotype was observed many times. The genes are TRBV6-5 and TRBJ1-1; 8 nucleotides match TRBD1. Germline loops: CDR1 MNHEY, CDR2 SVGAGI. The ends lost 2 bases at V and 8 bases at J; junction bases unmatched: 4. The CDR3 covers 13 residues. The CDR3: CASSYGTGGEAFF. CDR3 in DNA: TGTGCCAGCAGTTACGGGACAGGAGGAGAAGCTTTCTTT.

This clonotype was detected ten times or more. V gene TRBV5-1 combines with J gene TRBJ2-4; D is uncertain. Trimming took 4 bases from V and 8 from J, leaving 16 bases between them. The CDR3 runs 14 residues. CDR1 SGHRS and CDR2 YFSETQ come from the germline V gene. DNA of the CDR3: TGCGCCAGCAGCCGTACCGGCCCACGGGACATTCAGTACTTC. Translation gives CASSRTGPRDIQYF.

A word on this clonotype: The junction does not match germline at one end; this may be a read error. This chain uses TRBV7-1 with TRBJ2-1, with D perhaps given as TRBD1 or TRBD2 (6 bases each). TRBV7-1 is placed among ORFs of uncertain function. CDR3 length: 14 residues. The CDR3 DNA reads as TGCGCCAGCAGCTCGGAGGGGGAGTACAATGAGCAGTTCTTC. Protein: CASSSEGEYNEQFF.

This clonotype was seen at least ten times. The gene calls are TRBV10-3 and TRBJ2-5; D is possibly TRBD1 (5 bases). The V and J ends lost 6 bases and 7 bases respectively, with 15 bases between them. Looked up from germline, CDR1 is ENHRY and CDR2 is SYGVKD. This CDR3 has 13 amino acids. The CDR3 nucleotides read TGTGCCATCAGCCAGACAGAAGAAGGGACCCAGTACTTC. It specifies CAISQTEEGTQYF.

The CDR3, as DNA: TGTGCCAGTAGTATCGGGACACCGGATCAGTTCTTC. Translated: CASSIGTPDQFF. This chain joins TRBV19 and TRBJ2-1; D is possibly TRBD1 (6 bases). Germline V gives CDR1 LNHDA, CDR2 SQIVND (reference sequence). This CDR3 contains 12 residues. Deletions cut 3 bases from V and 13 bases from J, with 13 bases between.

This clonotype was seen more than once but under ten times. This chain links TRBV9 with TRBJ1-1, with no clear D. Germline CDR1 and CDR2: SGDLS and YYNGEE. The CDR3 consists of 13 residues. Trimming removed 7 bases at V and 2 bases at J, with 12 bases between. The CDR3 protein is CASAKTGNTEAFF. The DNA of the CDR3 is TGTGCCAGCGCTAAGACGGGAAACACTGAAGCTTTCTTT.

There are many counts of this clonotype. The chain carries TRBV4-1 and TRBJ2-2, with TRBD2 matching over 10 bases. The CDR3 is made up of 15 amino acids. Per germline, CDR1 MGHRA and CDR2 YSYEKL. V lost 6 bases, J lost 2 bases, and 3 bases stayed unmatched. The CDR3 DNA is TGCGCCAGCAGACTAGCGGGGACCAACACCGGGGAGCTGTTTTTT. It codes for CASRLAGTNTGELFF.

The J gene is TRBJ2-1, the V gene TRBV20-1; D remains unclear. The V and J ends lost 0 bases and 9 bases respectively, with 6 bases between them. The CDR3 is made up of 11 amino acids. From germline, CDR1 is DFQATT and CDR2 SNEGSKA (reference sequence). This chain's CDR3 is CSARDLTEQFF. The CDR3 region has the DNA TGCAGTGCTAGAGATTTAACTGAGCAGTTCTTC.

This clonotype has just a few counts. V usage is TRBV20-1 and J usage is TRBJ1-1, with D possibly being TRBD1 (5 bases). This CDR3 has 14 residues. Germline V gene lookup returns CDR1 DFQATT and CDR2 SNEGSKA (reference sequence). Trimming took off 6 bases at V and 0 bases at J, with 14 bases between the two ends. The chain's CDR3 is CSATSGTLNTEAFF. CDR3 DNA: TGCAGTGCCACCTCCGGGACGCTGAACACTGAAGCTTTCTTT.

A note on this clonotype: Because it lacks the conserved phenylalanine or tryptophan at the end, this CDR3 is likely a read error. This chain connects TRBV7-2 to TRBJ2-3; 12 nucleotides align to TRBD2. V trimming: 5 bases; J trimming: 6 bases; junction bases outside the gene matches: 9. Germline V gene data show CDR1 as SGHTA and CDR2 as FQGNSA. CDR3 length: 16 residues. As DNA, the CDR3 is TGTGCCAGCAGCACTCTTCCAGGGACTAGCGGGGATACGCAGTATATT. Encoded protein: CASSTLPGTSGDTQYI.

This clonotype was seen a handful of times. The chain carries TRBV20-1 and TRBJ1-5; D is ambiguous. There are 13 residues in the CDR3. Trimming removed 3 bases from V and 4 bases from J, with 10 bases in between. The germline V gene has CDR1 DFQATT and CDR2 SNEGSKA (reference sequence). The DNA for the CDR3 is TGCAGTGCTAGCGGAGGGCTAAATCAGCCCCAGCATTTT. Protein: CSASGGLNQPQHF.

The table lists this clonotype with a few counts. The V and J genes are TRBV5-1 and TRBJ1-6; D is uncertain. There are 13 residues in the CDR3. The V end was cut by 0 bases, the J end by 9 bases, with 7 bases between. The germline V gene encodes CDR1 SGHRS and CDR2 YFSETQ. The CDR3 loop is CASSLAWLSPLHF. For the CDR3, the DNA is TGCGCCAGCAGCTTGGCCTGGCTTTCACCCCTCCACTTT.

In its sample, this clonotype was seen once. This chain uses TRBV5-4 with TRBJ2-7; D is undetermined. V lost 4 bases to trimming and J lost 3 bases, with 17 bases between them. CDR3 length: 15 residues. Germline lookup yields CDR1 SGHNT and CDR2 YYREEE (reference sequence). CDR3 residues: CASSPMGRTVYEQYF. The CDR3 DNA reads TGTGCCAGCAGCCCGATGGGTCGGACGGTCTACGAGCAGTACTTC.

The table lists this clonotype with a few counts. J is TRBJ1-1 and V is TRBV5-1; a weak D match, TRBD1 (6 bases). Trimming removed 3 bases from V and 1 base from J, with 16 bases in between. Germline lookup yields CDR1 SGHRS and CDR2 YFSETQ. There are 16 residues in the CDR3. CDR3 amino acids: CASSSDRTASNTEAFF. CDR3 nucleotide sequence: TGCGCCAGCAGCTCGGATCGGACAGCTTCGAACACTGAAGCTTTCTTT. Filled out from reference TRBV5-1 and TRBJ1-1, the complete variable domain reads KAGVTQTPRYLIKTRGQQVTLSCSPISGHRSVSWYQQTPGQGLQFLFEYFSETQRNKGNFPGRFSGRQFSNSRSEMNVSTLELGDSALYLCASSSDRTASNTEAFFGQGTRLTVV.

This clonotype has a handful of counts. V gene TRBV5-1 combines with J gene TRBJ2-7; 10 nucleotides match TRBD1. The CDR3 is 14 residues long. CDR1 SGHRS and CDR2 YFSETQ come from the germline V gene. V trimming: 3 bases; J trimming: 5 bases; junction bases outside the gene matches: 5. CDR3 DNA sequence: TGCGCCAGCAGCTCGGGACAGGGGTGGGACGAGCAGTACTTC. Translation gives CASSSGQGWDEQYF.

This clonotype occurred a few times. CDR3 amino acids: CAITPSGLSYEQYF. For the CDR3, the DNA is TGTGCCATCACCCCTAGCGGTCTCTCCTACGAGCAGTACTTC. The chain links TRBV6-2 or TRBV6-3 to TRBJ2-7; 7 positions agree with TRBD2. CDR1 is MNHEY, CDR2 SVGEGT, per germline. The CDR3 spans 14 residues. The junction had 9 bases not matched to a gene; V was cut back by 10 bases and J by 0 bases.

The sample holds a few counts of this clonotype. The chain recombines TRBV29-1 with TRBJ2-2; tentatively, D is TRBD1 (6 bases). V lost 3 bases, J lost 7 bases, and 18 bases lay in between. Germline V lookup: CDR1 SQVTM, CDR2 ANQGSEA. The CDR3 has 15 residues. In nucleotides, the CDR3 is TGCAGCGTTGACTCCTTGGGGGCCGGCCGCGGGGAGCTGTTTTTT. Its translation: CSVDSLGAGRGELFF.